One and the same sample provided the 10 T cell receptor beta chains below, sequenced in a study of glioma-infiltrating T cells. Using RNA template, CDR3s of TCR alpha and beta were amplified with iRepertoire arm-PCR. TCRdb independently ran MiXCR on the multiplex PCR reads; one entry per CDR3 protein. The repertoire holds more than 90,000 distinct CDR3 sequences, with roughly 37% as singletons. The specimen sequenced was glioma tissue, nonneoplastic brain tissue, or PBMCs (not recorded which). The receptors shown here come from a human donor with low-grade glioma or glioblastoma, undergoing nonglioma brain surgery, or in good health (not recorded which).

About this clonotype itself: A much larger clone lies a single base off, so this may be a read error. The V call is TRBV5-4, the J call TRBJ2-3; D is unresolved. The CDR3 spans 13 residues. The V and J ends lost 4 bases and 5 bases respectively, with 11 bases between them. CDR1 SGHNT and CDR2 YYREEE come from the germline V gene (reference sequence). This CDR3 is CASSLYTQDTQYF. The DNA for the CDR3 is TGTGCCAGCAGCCTCTACACCCAAGATACGCAGTATTTT.

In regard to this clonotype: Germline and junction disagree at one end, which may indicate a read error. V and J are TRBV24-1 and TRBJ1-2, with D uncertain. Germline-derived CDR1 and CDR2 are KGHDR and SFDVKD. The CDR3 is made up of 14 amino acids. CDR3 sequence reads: CSTSYLDKNYGYTF. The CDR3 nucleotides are TGTTCCACCAGTTATCTAGACAAGAACTATGGCTACACCTTC.

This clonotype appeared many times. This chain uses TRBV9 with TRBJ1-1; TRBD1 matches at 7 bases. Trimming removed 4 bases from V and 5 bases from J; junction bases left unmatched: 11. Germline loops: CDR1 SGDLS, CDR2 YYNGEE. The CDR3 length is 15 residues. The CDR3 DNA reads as TGTGCCAGCAGCCGTCAGGGGGTAGGAATAACTGAAGCTTTCTTT. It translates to CASSRQGVGITEAFF. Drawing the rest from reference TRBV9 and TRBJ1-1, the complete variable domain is DSGVTQTPKHLITATGQRVTLRCSPRSGDLSVYWYQQSLDQGLQFLIQYYNGEERAKGNILERFSAQQFPDLHSELNLSSLELGDSALYFCASSRQGVGITEAFFGQGTRLTVV.

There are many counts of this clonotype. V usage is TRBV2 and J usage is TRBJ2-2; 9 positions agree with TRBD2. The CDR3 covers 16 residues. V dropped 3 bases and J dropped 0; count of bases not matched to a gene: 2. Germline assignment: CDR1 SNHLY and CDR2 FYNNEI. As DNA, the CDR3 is TGTGCCAGCAGTGACCCTAGCGGGACGAACACCGGGGAGCTGTTTTTT. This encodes CASSDPSGTNTGELFF.

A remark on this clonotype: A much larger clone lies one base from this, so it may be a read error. CDR3 bases: TGCGCCAGCAGGGCGTCTAGCCGGGACAATGAGCAGTTCTTC. Translated: CASRASSRDNEQFF. The chain combines TRBV5-1 with TRBJ2-1; D possibly corresponds to TRBD2 (5 bases). There are 14 residues in the CDR3. V was clipped by 5 bases and J by 5 bases, with 14 bases between them. Germline V lookup: CDR1 SGHRS, CDR2 YFSETQ.

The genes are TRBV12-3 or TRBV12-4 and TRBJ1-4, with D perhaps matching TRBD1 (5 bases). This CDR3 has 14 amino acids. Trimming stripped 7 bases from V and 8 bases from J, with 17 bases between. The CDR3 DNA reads TGTGCCAGCAACTCGGCCGGGGGTAACGAAAAACTGTTTTTT. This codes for CASNSAGGNEKLFF.

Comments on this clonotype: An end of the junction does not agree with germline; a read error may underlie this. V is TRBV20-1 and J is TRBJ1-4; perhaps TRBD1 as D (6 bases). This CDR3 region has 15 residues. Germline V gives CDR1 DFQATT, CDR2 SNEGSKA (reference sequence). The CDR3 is CSARSDGGRIEKLFF. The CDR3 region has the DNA TGCAGCGCTAGATCGGACGGGGGGCGTATTGAAAAACTGTTTTTT.

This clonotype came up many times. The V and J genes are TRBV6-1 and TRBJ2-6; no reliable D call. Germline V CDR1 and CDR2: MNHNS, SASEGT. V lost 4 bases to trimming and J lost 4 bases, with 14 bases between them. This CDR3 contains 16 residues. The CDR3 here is CASSAPMGLGANVLTF. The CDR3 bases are TGTGCCAGCAGTGCCCCCATGGGTCTCGGGGCCAACGTCCTGACTTTC.

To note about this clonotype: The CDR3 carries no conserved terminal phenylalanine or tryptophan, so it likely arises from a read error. CDR3 bases: TGTGCCAGCAGCGAGGACAGGAACGATAAGGACGAGCAGTACCTC. Protein product: CASSEDRNDKDEQYL. The chain links TRBV11-2 to TRBJ2-7; TRBD1 agrees at 7 bases. Losses at the gene ends were 5 bases for V and 5 bases for J; bases not matched to a gene: 12. The CDR3 runs to 15 residues. CDR1 and CDR2 from the germline V gene are SGHAT and FQNNGV.

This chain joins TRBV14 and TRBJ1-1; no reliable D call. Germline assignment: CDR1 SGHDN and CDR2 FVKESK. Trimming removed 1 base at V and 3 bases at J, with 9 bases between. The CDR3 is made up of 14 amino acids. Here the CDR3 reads CASSQGRVYTEAFF. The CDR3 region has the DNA TGTGCCAGCAGCCAAGGTCGGGTGTACACTGAAGCTTTCTTT.